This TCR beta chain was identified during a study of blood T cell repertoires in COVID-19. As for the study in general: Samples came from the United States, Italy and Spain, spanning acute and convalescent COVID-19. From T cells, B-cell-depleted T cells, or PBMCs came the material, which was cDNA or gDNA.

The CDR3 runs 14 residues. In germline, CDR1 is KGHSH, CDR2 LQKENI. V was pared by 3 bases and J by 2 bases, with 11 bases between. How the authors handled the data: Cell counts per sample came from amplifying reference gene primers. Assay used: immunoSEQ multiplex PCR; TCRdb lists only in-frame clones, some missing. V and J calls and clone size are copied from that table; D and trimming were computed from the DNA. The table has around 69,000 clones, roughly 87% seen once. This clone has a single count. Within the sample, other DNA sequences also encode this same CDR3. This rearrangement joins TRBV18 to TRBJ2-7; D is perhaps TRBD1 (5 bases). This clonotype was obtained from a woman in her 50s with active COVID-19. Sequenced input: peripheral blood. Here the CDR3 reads CASSPPGLTYEQYF. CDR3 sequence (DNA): TGTGCCAGCTCACCCCCAGGGTTAACCTACGAGCAGTACTTC.